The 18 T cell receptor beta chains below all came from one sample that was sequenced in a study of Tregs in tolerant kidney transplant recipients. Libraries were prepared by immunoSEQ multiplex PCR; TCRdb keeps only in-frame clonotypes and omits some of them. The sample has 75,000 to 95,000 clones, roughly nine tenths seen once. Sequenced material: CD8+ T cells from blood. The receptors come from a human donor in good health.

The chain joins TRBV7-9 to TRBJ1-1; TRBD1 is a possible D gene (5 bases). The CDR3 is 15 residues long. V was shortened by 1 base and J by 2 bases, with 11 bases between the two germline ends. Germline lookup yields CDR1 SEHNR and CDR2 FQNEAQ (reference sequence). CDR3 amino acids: CASSLVSQGNTEAFF. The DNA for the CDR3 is TGTGCCAGCAGCTTAGTTTCTCAGGGTAACACTGAAGCTTTCTTT.

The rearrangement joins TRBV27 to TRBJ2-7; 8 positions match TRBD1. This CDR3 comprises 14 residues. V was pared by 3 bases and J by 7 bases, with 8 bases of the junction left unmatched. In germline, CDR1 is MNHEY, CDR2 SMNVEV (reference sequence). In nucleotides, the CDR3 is TGTGCCAGCAGTTTTGTGACAGGGGTCTCGGAGCAGTACTTC. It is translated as CASSFVTGVSEQYF.

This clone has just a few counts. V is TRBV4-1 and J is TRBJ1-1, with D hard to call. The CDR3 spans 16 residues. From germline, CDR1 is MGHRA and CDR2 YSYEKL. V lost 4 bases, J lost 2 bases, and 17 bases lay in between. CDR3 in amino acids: CASSPGRALSNTEAFF. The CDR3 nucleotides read TGCGCCAGCAGCCCTGGACGGGCTTTAAGCAACACTGAAGCTTTCTTT.

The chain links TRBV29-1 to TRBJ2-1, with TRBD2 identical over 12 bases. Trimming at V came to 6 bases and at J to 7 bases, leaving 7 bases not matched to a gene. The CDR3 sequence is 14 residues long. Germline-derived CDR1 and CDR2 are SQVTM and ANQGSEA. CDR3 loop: CSVAGLAGFNEQFF. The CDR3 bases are TGCAGCGTAGCGGGACTAGCGGGCTTTAATGAGCAGTTCTTC.

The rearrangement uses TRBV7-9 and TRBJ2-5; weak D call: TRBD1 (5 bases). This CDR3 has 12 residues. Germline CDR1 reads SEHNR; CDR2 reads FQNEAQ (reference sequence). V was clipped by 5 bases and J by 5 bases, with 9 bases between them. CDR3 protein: CASSEDTETQYF. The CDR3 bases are TGTGCCAGCAGCGAGGACACGGAGACCCAGTACTTC.

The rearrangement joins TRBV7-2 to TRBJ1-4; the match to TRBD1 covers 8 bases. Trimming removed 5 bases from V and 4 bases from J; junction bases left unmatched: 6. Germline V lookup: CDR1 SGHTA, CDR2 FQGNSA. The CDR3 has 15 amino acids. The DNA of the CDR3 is TGTGCCAGCAGCGTCCAGGGGGCCTATAATGAAAAACTGTTTTTT. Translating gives CASSVQGAYNEKLFF.

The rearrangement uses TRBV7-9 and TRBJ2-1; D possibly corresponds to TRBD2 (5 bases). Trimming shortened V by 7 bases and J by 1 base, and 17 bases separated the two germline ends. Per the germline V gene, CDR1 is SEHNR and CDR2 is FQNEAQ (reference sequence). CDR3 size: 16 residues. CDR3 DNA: TGTGCCAGCAAGAACAATAGCGCACCTTCCTACAATGAGCAGTTCTTC. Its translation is CASKNNSAPSYNEQFF.

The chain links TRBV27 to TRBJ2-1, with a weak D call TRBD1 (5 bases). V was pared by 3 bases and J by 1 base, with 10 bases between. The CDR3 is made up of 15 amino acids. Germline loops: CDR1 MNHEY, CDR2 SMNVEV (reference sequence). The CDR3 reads CASSFGRTSYNEQFF. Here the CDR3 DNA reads TGTGCCAGCAGTTTCGGGCGGACATCCTACAATGAGCAGTTCTTC.

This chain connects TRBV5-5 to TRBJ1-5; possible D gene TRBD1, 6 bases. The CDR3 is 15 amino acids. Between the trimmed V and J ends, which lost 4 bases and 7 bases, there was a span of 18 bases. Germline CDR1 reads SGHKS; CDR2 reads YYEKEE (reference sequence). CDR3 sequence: CASSLSGDWVQPQHF. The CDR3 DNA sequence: TGTGCCAGCAGCCTATCAGGGGATTGGGTCCAGCCCCAGCATTTT.

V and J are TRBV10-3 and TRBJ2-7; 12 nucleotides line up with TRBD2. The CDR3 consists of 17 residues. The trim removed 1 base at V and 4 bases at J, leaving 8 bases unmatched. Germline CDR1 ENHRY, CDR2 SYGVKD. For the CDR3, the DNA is TGTGCCATCAGTGAGTACCTCGAGACTAGCGGGGGATACGAGCAGTACTTC. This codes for CAISEYLETSGGYEQYF.

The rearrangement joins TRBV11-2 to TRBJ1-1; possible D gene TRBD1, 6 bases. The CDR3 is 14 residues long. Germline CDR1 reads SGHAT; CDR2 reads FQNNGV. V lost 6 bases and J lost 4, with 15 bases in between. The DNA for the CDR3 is TGTGCCAGCAGACGCACAGGGAGAGGCACTGAAGCTTTCTTT. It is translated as CASRRTGRGTEAFF.

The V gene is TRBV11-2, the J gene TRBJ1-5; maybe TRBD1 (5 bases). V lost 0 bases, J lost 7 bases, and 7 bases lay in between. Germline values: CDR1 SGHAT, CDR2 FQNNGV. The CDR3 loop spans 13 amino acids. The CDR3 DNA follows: TGTGCCAGCAGCTTAGAGGGGCTGCAGCCCCAGCATTTT. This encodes CASSLEGLQPQHF. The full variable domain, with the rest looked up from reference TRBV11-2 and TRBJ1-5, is EAGVAQSPRYKIIEKRQSVAFWCNPISGHATLYWYQQILGQGPKLLIQFQNNGVVDDSQLPKDRFSAERLKGVDSTLKIQPAKLEDSAVYLCASSLEGLQPQHFGDGTRLSIL.

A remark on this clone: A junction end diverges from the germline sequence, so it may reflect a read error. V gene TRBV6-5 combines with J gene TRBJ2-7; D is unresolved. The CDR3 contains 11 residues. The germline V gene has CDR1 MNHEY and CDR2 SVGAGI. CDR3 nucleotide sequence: TGTGCCAGCAGTTTTTCCTCCGAGCAGTACTTC. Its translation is CASSFSSEQYF.

CDR3 coding DNA: TGTGCCAGCAGCCCTAGACAGGGGCGGCCCTACGAGCAGTACTTC. Residues: CASSPRQGRPYEQYF. The chain employs TRBV7-9 and TRBJ2-7; 8 bases match TRBD1. This CDR3 has 15 residues. In germline, CDR1 is SEHNR, CDR2 FQNEAQ (reference sequence). V shed 5 bases, J shed 2 bases, and the junction held 8 bases outside the gene matches.

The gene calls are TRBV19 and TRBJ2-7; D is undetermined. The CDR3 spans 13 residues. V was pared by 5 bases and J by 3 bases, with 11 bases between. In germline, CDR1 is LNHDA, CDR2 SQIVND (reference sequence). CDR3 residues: CASSPDGLYEQYF. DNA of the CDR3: TGTGCCAGTAGTCCCGACGGGCTCTACGAGCAGTACTTC.

CDR3 amino acids: CASSLGEVGNQPQHF. CDR3 in DNA: TGTGCCAGCAGCTTGGGGGAGGTAGGCAATCAGCCCCAGCATTTT. The chain recombines TRBV5-8 with TRBJ1-5; no clear D. The germline V gene has CDR1 SGHTS and CDR2 YDEGEE. V was shortened by 0 bases and J by 2 bases, with 9 bases between the two germline ends. This CDR3 is built from 15 residues.

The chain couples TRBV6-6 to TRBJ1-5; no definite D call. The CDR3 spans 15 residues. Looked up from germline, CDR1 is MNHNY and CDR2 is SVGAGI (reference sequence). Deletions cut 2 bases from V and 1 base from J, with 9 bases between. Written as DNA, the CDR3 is TGTGCCAGCAGTTACGACATAGCAAGCAATCAGCCCCAGCATTTT. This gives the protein CASSYDIASNQPQHF.

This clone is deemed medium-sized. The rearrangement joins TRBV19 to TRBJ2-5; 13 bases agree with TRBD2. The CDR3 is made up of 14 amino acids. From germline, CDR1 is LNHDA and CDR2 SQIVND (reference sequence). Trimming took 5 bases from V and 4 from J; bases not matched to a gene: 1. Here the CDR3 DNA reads TGTGCCAGTAGTGGACTAGCGGGGGCAGAGACCCAGTACTTC. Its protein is CASSGLAGAETQYF.